This T cell receptor (beta chain) derives from a study of OX40 agonist ivuxolimab in advanced cancers. Only in-frame clones appear in the TCRdb table, and some are missing; sequencing was by immunoSEQ multiplex PCR. The sample shows about 62,000 clones, 75% to 85% of them seen only once. Source: CD4+ or CD8+ T cells sorted from blood, taken in a trial of the OX40 agonist ivuxolimab. The TCR sequence derives from an adult with an advanced solid tumor such as melanoma, head and neck, liver or kidney cancer.

This CDR3 is CASSLIAGGEQYF. CDR3 coding DNA: TGTGCCAGCAGCTTAATAGCAGGGGGCGAGCAGTACTTC. This chain uses TRBV7-9 with TRBJ2-7; 7 nucleotides agree with TRBD1. The V segment lost 2 bases and the J segment 6 bases; nucleotides outside the gene matches: 4. CDR1 SEHNR and CDR2 FQNEAQ come from the germline V gene (reference sequence). This CDR3 has 13 residues.